This is a list of T cell receptor beta chains from one sample in a study of human T cells and chemical hapten exposure. TCRdb independently ran MiXCR on the RACE reads; one entry per CDR3 protein. Of about 69,000 distinct CDR3 sequences detected, about a tenth appear once; the ten largest clones hold 6.8%. The material was whole blood, obtained in connection with sensitization to the hapten diphenylcyclopropenone (DPC). All receptors derive from a woman aged 45-65 years with alopecia areata. Some clones in this sample may be carry-over from other donors' samples. Each CDR3 is given with its conserved first and last residue. Each record gives: V gene, J gene, D gene, clone size, CDR3 DNA, CDR3 protein. The D gene is left open where the match is weak. Size is omitted from some rows. Given values are once, few, many or a class for expanded clones.

V: TRBV7-9
J: TRBJ2-3
D: TRBD2
size: many
DNA: TGTGCCAGCAGCTCTCCGGGACTAGCGGGAGGGCCAACAGATACGCAGTATTTT
CDR3: CASSSPGLAGGPTDTQYF

V: TRBV20-1
J: TRBJ1-1
D: .
size: many
DNA: TGCAGTGCTAGCAAAGACAGGATGAACACTGAAGCTTTCTTT
CDR3: CSASKDRMNTEAFF

V: TRBV10-3
J: TRBJ2-7
D: .
size: once
DNA: TGTGCCATCAGGGGGGCTAGCGGACTTGGGGAGCAGTACTTC
CDR3: CAIRGASGLGEQYF

V: TRBV5-6
J: TRBJ1-2
D: .
size: many
DNA: TGTGCCAGCAGCTGGGTGGGCCAGGCGCTCTATGGCTACACCTTC
CDR3: CASSWVGQALYGYTF

V: TRBV29-1
J: TRBJ2-1
D: TRBD1
size: many
DNA: TGCAGCGCTAGAGGGGGCGATGAGCAGTTCTTC
CDR3: CSARGGDEQFF

V: TRBV7-6
J: TRBJ1-3
D: TRBD1
size: many
DNA: TGTGCCAGCAGCTCCCAGACAGGGATCTCTGGAAACACCATATATTTT
CDR3: CASSSQTGISGNTIYF

V: TRBV15
J: TRBJ2-7
D: .
size: few
DNA: TGTGCCACCAGCAGAGATCCAGCCTACGAGCAGTACTTC
CDR3: CATSRDPAYEQYF

V: TRBV29-1
J: TRBJ2-2
D: .
size: many
DNA: TGCAGCGTTGCTCAACCGTCGAACACCGGGGAGCTGTTTTTT
CDR3: CSVAQPSNTGELFF

V: TRBV2
J: TRBJ2-5
D: TRBD2
size: few
DNA: TGTGCCAACAAAGAGCGGGAGACGTTGGAGACCCAGTACTTC
CDR3: CANKERETLETQYF

V: TRBV20-1
J: TRBJ2-7
D: .
size: .
DNA: TGCAGTGCGATCTCCCGACGATCCTCCTACGAGCAGTACTTC
CDR3: CSAISRRSSYEQYF

V: TRBV20-1
J: TRBJ1-1
D: .
size: .
DNA: TGCAGTGCTAGGTGGATGAACACTGAAGCTTTCTTT
CDR3: CSARWMNTEAFF

V: TRBV7-8
J: TRBJ2-5
D: TRBD1
size: many
DNA: TGTGCCAGCAGCTTAGAACGGACAGGGCTGTCCCAGTACTTC
CDR3: CASSLERTGLSQYF